Each of the 18 T cell receptor beta chains below was sequenced from the same sample in a study of T cell responses to AZD1222 COVID-19 vaccine listed by TCRdb under 2021. Libraries came from the immunoSEQ multiplex PCR assay. TCRdb holds this immuneACCESS table with in-frame rearrangements only. Some clones are missing; in checked studies, unresolved V genes explain under half, and the rest has no known cause. This sample gives some 190,000 clones in total; roughly nine tenths of them show up just once. Of the sample, over 1.5% is held by the ten largest clones. The time point label, read with the paper, signifies: about 28 days (+/-7) after the second vaccine dose. The source was peripheral blood, collected 28 days after the second AZD1222 dose. All receptors come from an adult who received the AZD1222 COVID-19 vaccine.

The gene calls are TRBV4-2 and TRBJ2-2; D is perhaps TRBD1 or TRBD2 (5 bases each). Trimming pared 4 bases from V and 5 bases from J, leaving 8 bases between. This CDR3 spans 13 amino acids. Germline assignment: CDR1 LGHNA and CDR2 YNFKEQ. The CDR3 reads CASSLGTTGELFF. CDR3 coding DNA: TGTGCCAGCAGCCTTGGGACGACCGGGGAGCTGTTTTTT.

The chain uses TRBV30 and TRBJ2-3; D not resolved. V lost 3 bases, J lost 7 bases, and 8 bases lay in between. This CDR3 spans 11 amino acids. Germline V lookup: CDR1 GTSNPN, CDR2 SVGIG (reference sequence). The CDR3 DNA reads TGTGCCTGGAGCGCTGGGAATACGCAGTATTTT. Its translation: CAWSAGNTQYF.

This clone was seen more than once but under ten times. The chain has TRBV2 and TRBJ2-3; 11 bases match TRBD2. Germline lookup yields CDR1 SNHLY and CDR2 FYNNEI. The CDR3 runs to 18 residues. With V trimmed by 1 base and J by 0 bases, 6 bases remained unmatched. The CDR3 DNA follows: TGTGCCAGCAGTGAAGGGGCTAGCGGGGGGCCTAGCACAGATACGCAGTATTTT. The encoded protein is CASSEGASGGPSTDTQYF.

The gene calls are TRBV6-5 and TRBJ2-2; 8 bases agree with TRBD1. From germline, CDR1 is MNHEY and CDR2 SVGAGI. Trimming at V came to 6 bases and at J to 4 bases, leaving 7 bases not matched to a gene. The CDR3 covers 15 residues. The CDR3: CASRGRQGFTGELFF. The CDR3 DNA is TGTGCCAGCAGGGGGAGACAGGGGTTCACCGGGGAGCTGTTTTTT.

The chain recombines TRBV19 with TRBJ2-1; D assignment may be TRBD1 or TRBD2 (5 bases each). The germline CDR1 and CDR2 sequences are LNHDA and SQIVND (reference sequence). The CDR3 extends over 13 amino acids. Trimming took off 1 base at V and 7 bases at J, with 8 bases between the two ends. The CDR3 DNA reads as TGTGCCAGTAGTATAGGAGGGACGAATGAGCAGTTCTTC. This translates into CASSIGGTNEQFF.

This clone has more than one count but fewer than ten. The chain combines TRBV9 with TRBJ2-7; possibly TRBD2 for D (5 bases). The germline V gene encodes CDR1 SGDLS and CDR2 YYNGEE. V gave up 3 bases and J gave up 6 bases, with 13 bases separating them. The CDR3 is 13 amino acids. This CDR3 is CASSASLAGEQYF. DNA of the CDR3: TGTGCCAGCAGCGCGAGCCTAGCTGGCGAGCAGTACTTC.

The chain uses TRBV13 and TRBJ1-1; the D gene is possibly TRBD1 (5 bases). With 7 bases removed from V and 4 bases from J, the gap between germline ends came to 16 bases. Germline loops: CDR1 PRHDT, CDR2 FYEKMQ (reference sequence). CDR3 length equals 14 residues. CDR3 amino acids: CASTLGRAGTEAFF. The DNA for the CDR3 is TGTGCCAGCACCTTGGGCAGGGCCGGCACTGAAGCTTTCTTT.

This rearrangement joins TRBV7-2 to TRBJ2-3; D unresolved. This CDR3 comprises 14 residues. V shed 1 base and J shed 8 bases, with 13 bases lying between them. Germline lookup yields CDR1 SGHTA and CDR2 FQGNSA. CDR3 coding DNA: TGTGCCAGCAGCTTAGGAGGCTCTAAGGGTACGCAGTATTTT. Amino acid sequence: CASSLGGSKGTQYF.

V and J are TRBV30 and TRBJ1-1; no definite D call. Germline CDR1 and CDR2: GTSNPN and SVGIG (reference sequence). The CDR3 extends over 14 amino acids. Between the trimmed V and J ends, which lost 0 bases and 0 bases, there was a span of 8 bases. CDR3 sequence reads: CAWSVGGMNTEAFF. The CDR3 coding sequence is TGTGCCTGGAGTGTTGGAGGTATGAACACTGAAGCTTTCTTT.

V usage is TRBV27 and J usage is TRBJ1-1, with D maybe TRBD1 (5 bases). CDR3 length: 15 residues. Trimming cost V 2 bases and J 4 bases, with 14 bases left between them. Germline V gene lookup returns CDR1 MNHEY and CDR2 SMNVEV (reference sequence). This CDR3 reads CASSLIPQGGTEAFF. Here the CDR3 DNA reads TGTGCCAGCAGTTTAATTCCGCAGGGAGGCACTGAAGCTTTCTTT.

This chain joins TRBV3-1 (or the pseudogene TRBV3-2) and TRBJ2-7; tentative D call: TRBD2 (6 bases). CDR3 length equals 19 residues. Trimming took 0 bases from V and 0 from J, leaving 21 bases between them. The germline V gene encodes CDR1 LGHDT and CDR2 YNNKEL (reference sequence). CDR3: CASSQDRLARSASSYEQYF. Written as DNA, the CDR3 is TGTGCCAGCAGCCAAGATAGGCTAGCGAGAAGCGCGAGCTCCTACGAGCAGTACTTC.

The chain links TRBV5-1 to TRBJ1-2; 9 bases match TRBD1. Germline CDR1 is SGHRS and CDR2 is YFSETQ. The CDR3 contains 14 residues. The J segment lost 7 bases and the V segment lost 4 bases, leaving 8 bases of the junction unmatched. CDR3 residues: CASSATQGASGYTF. DNA for the CDR3: TGCGCCAGCAGCGCCACACAGGGGGCGTCTGGCTACACCTTC.

V and J are TRBV6-5 and TRBJ1-1, with D unclear. V was pared by 4 bases and J by 3 bases, with 12 bases between. This CDR3 is built from 14 residues. Germline V gene data show CDR1 as MNHEY and CDR2 as SVGAGI. The CDR3 protein is CASSFGRLHTEAFF. The CDR3 DNA reads TGTGCCAGCAGTTTCGGCAGACTGCACACTGAAGCTTTCTTT.

V usage is TRBV7-2 and J usage is TRBJ2-7; 12 bases align to TRBD2. With V trimmed by 3 bases and J by 3 bases, 3 bases remained unmatched. Germline assignment: CDR1 SGHTA and CDR2 FQGNSA. The CDR3 totals 15 residues. The CDR3 is CASSLTSGSYYEQYF. CDR3 coding DNA: TGTGCCAGCAGCTTGACTAGCGGGAGTTACTACGAGCAGTACTTC.

The chain carries TRBV7-2 and TRBJ1-1; D is uncertain. Trimming stripped 5 bases from V and 0 bases from J, with 7 bases between. The CDR3 covers 13 residues. CDR1 is SGHTA, CDR2 FQGNSA, per germline. The CDR3 DNA reads as TGTGCCAGCAGCCCGAGACTGAACACTGAAGCTTTCTTT. Translation gives CASSPRLNTEAFF.

Only one count was recorded for this clone. The chain is built from TRBV5-1 and TRBJ2-7; 7 nucleotides agree with TRBD1. Germline CDR1 SGHRS, CDR2 YFSETQ. The V segment lost 2 bases and the J segment 0 bases; nucleotides outside the gene matches: 2. The CDR3 covers 14 residues. This CDR3 is CASSFGTASYEQYF. As DNA, the CDR3 is TGCGCCAGCAGCTTCGGGACAGCCTCCTACGAGCAGTACTTC.

The chain carries TRBV7-8 and TRBJ1-1, with TRBD1 matching over 9 bases. The CDR3 length is 17 residues. Per the germline V gene, CDR1 is SGHVS and CDR2 is FQNEAQ. V gave up 7 bases and J gave up 0 bases; unmatched junction bases: 12. This chain's CDR3 is CASIDAGQGIMNTEAFF. Written as DNA, the CDR3 is TGTGCCAGCATCGACGCTGGACAGGGGATTATGAACACTGAAGCTTTCTTT. Supplemented by reference TRBV7-8 and TRBJ1-1, the full variable domain reads GAGVSQSPRYKVAKRGQDVALRCDPISGHVSLFWYQQALGQGPEFLTYFQNEAQLDKSGLPSDRFFAERPEGSVSTLKIQRTQQEDSAVYLCASIDAGQGIMNTEAFFGQGTRLTVV.

The chain combines TRBV3-1 (or the pseudogene TRBV3-2) with TRBJ1-3, with D possibly matching TRBD1 (6 bases). There are 15 residues in the CDR3. Germline CDR1 reads LGHDT; CDR2 reads YNNKEL (reference sequence). Trimming stripped 3 bases from V and 0 bases from J, with 9 bases between. CDR3 DNA sequence: TGTGCCAGCAGCCAGACAGGAACCTCTGGAAACACCATATATTTT. Translation: CASSQTGTSGNTIYF.